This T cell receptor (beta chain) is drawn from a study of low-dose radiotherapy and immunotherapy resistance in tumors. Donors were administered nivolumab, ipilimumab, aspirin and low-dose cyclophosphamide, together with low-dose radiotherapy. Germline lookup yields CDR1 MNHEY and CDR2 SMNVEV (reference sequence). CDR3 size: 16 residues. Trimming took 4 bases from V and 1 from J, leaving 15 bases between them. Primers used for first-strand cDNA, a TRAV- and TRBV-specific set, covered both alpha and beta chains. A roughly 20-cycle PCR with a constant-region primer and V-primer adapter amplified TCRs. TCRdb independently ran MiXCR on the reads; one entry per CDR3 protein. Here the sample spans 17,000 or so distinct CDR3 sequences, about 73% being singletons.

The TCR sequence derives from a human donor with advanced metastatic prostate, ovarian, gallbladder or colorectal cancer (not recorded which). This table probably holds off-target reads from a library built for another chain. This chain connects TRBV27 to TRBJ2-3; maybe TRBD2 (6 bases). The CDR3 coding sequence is TGTGCCAGCAGTTCACCGACTAGTCATGGCACAGATACGCAGTATTTT. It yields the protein CASSSPTSHGTDTQYF.